The rows below give T cell receptor beta chains drawn from one sample of a study of cytomegalovirus exposure and HLA in healthy donors. This table comes from immunoSEQ multiplex PCR, and its TCRdb copy is limited to in-frame clones, with some not included. The sample contains tens of thousands of clones, 73% of which appear only once. Material: PBMCs. The receptors stem from a man over 45 in good health and CMV-seronegative. Each CDR3 is given with its conserved first and last residue. Each record gives: D gene, clone size, V gene, J gene, CDR3 protein, CDR3 DNA. A D gene is named only where the DNA matches it firmly. Size values are once, few and many counts, or a class for expanded clones, and some rows have none.

d_call: TRBD1
clone_size: NA
v_call: TRBV7-9
j_call: TRBJ1-1
cdr3_aa: CASSLPGQDITEAFF
cdr3_nt: TGTGCCAGCAGCCTCCCCGGACAGGACATCACTGAAGCTTTCTTT

d_call: NA
clone_size: NA
v_call: TRBV27
j_call: TRBJ1-2
cdr3_aa: CASSSNPRVSGYTF
cdr3_nt: TGTGCCAGCAGTTCGAACCCCAGGGTCAGCGGCTACACCTTC

d_call: TRBD2
clone_size: once
v_call: TRBV10-2
j_call: TRBJ2-7
cdr3_aa: CASRGSGAPYEQYF
cdr3_nt: TGCGCCAGCCGAGGTAGCGGGGCTCCCTACGAGCAGTACTTC

d_call: NA
clone_size: NA
v_call: TRBV19
j_call: TRBJ1-1
cdr3_aa: CASSSTGLRTEAFF
cdr3_nt: TGTGCCAGTAGTTCGACAGGCCTTAGGACTGAAGCTTTCTTT

d_call: TRBD2
clone_size: NA
v_call: TRBV7-6
j_call: TRBJ2-5
cdr3_aa: CASSLVSGGTGETQYF
cdr3_nt: TGTGCCAGCAGCTTAGTGAGCGGGGGGACCGGAGAGACCCAGTACTTC

d_call: TRBD1
clone_size: NA
v_call: TRBV27
j_call: TRBJ2-7
cdr3_aa: CASSLTGGQSEQYF
cdr3_nt: TGTGCCAGCAGTTTGACAGGGGGTCAGAGCGAGCAGTACTTC

d_call: NA
clone_size: NA
v_call: TRBV7-2
j_call: TRBJ1-5
cdr3_aa: CASSLEGVSNHQHF
cdr3_nt: TGTGCCAGCAGCTTAGAGGGGGTATCAAATCACCAGCATTTT

d_call: TRBD1
clone_size: NA
v_call: TRBV5-1
j_call: TRBJ1-1
cdr3_aa: CASSSFQGGGTEAFF
cdr3_nt: TGCGCCAGCAGCTCTTTCCAGGGGGGTGGCACTGAAGCTTTCTTT

d_call: NA
clone_size: NA
v_call: TRBV7-9
j_call: TRBJ2-7
cdr3_aa: CASTPGYEQYF
cdr3_nt: TGTGCCAGCACCCCCGGCTACGAGCAGTACTTC

d_call: TRBD2
clone_size: NA
v_call: TRBV5-1
j_call: TRBJ2-5
cdr3_aa: CASSLTSGGAETQYF
cdr3_nt: TGCGCCAGCAGCTTGACTAGCGGGGGGGCAGAGACCCAGTACTTC

d_call: NA
clone_size: NA
v_call: TRBV12-1
j_call: TRBJ1-1
cdr3_aa: CASSFAWGLTEAFF
cdr3_nt: TGTGCCAGCAGCTTTGCCTGGGGGCTCACTGAAGCTTTCTTT

d_call: TRBD1
clone_size: NA
v_call: TRBV9
j_call: TRBJ1-2
cdr3_aa: CASTGGGGYTF
cdr3_nt: TGTGCCAGCACAGGGGGAGGTGGCTACACCTTC

d_call: NA
clone_size: NA
v_call: TRBV25-1
j_call: TRBJ2-7
cdr3_aa: CASTRGPSEQYF
cdr3_nt: TGTGCCAGCACCCGGGGTCCCTCCGAGCAGTACTTC

d_call: TRBD1
clone_size: NA
v_call: TRBV30
j_call: TRBJ1-2
cdr3_aa: CAWGERRGRAVSGCTF
cdr3_nt: TGTGCCTGGGGGGAGCGAAGGGGGCGGGCGGTGAGTGGCTGCACCTTC

d_call: TRBD1
clone_size: NA
v_call: TRBV4-1
j_call: TRBJ2-2
cdr3_aa: CASSQSGQGAGTGELFF
cdr3_nt: TGCGCCAGCAGCCAATCGGGACAGGGGGCCGGGACCGGGGAGCTGTTTTTT

d_call: NA
clone_size: once
v_call: TRBV5-4
j_call: TRBJ1-1
cdr3_aa: CASSLGESTEAFF
cdr3_nt: TGTGCCAGCAGCTTGGGAGAGAGCACTGAAGCTTTCTTT

d_call: NA
clone_size: NA
v_call: TRBV7-2
j_call: TRBJ2-1
cdr3_aa: CASSSSGRYNEQFF
cdr3_nt: TGTGCCAGCAGCAGCTCCGGGAGATACAATGAGCAGTTCTTC

d_call: TRBD1
clone_size: NA
v_call: TRBV7-3
j_call: TRBJ1-5
cdr3_aa: CASSFPRGQGNQPQHF
cdr3_nt: TGTGCCAGCAGCTTCCCCCGGGGACAGGGCAATCAGCCCCAGCATTTT

d_call: TRBD2
clone_size: few
v_call: TRBV27
j_call: TRBJ2-3
cdr3_aa: CASSFLAGGPGDTQYF
cdr3_nt: TGTGCCAGCAGTTTCCTTGCGGGGGGGCCAGGAGATACGCAGTATTTT

d_call: TRBD1
clone_size: NA
v_call: TRBV6-6
j_call: TRBJ1-1
cdr3_aa: CASSPEGAAYTEAFF
cdr3_nt: TGTGCCAGCAGCCCGGAGGGGGCGGCCTACACTGAAGCTTTCTTT

d_call: NA
clone_size: NA
v_call: TRBV10-3
j_call: TRBJ1-3
cdr3_aa: CAISEGLTAQGFSGNTIYF
cdr3_nt: TGTGCCATCAGTGAAGGGCTAACGGCACAGGGTTTCTCTGGAAACACCATATATTTT

d_call: TRBD1
clone_size: NA
v_call: TRBV7-9
j_call: TRBJ2-1
cdr3_aa: CASSTGGRNEQFF
cdr3_nt: TGTGCTAGCAGCACAGGGGGGAGAAATGAGCAGTTCTTC

d_call: NA
clone_size: NA
v_call: TRBV30
j_call: TRBJ2-3
cdr3_aa: CAWSEGLDTQYF
cdr3_nt: TGTGCCTGGAGCGAGGGTTTGGATACGCAGTATTTT

d_call: NA
clone_size: NA
v_call: TRBV7-9
j_call: TRBJ1-2
cdr3_aa: CASSPTLNYGYTF
cdr3_nt: TGTGCCAGCAGTCCTACTCTTAACTATGGCTACACCTTC

d_call: NA
clone_size: NA
v_call: TRBV7-2
j_call: TRBJ2-7
cdr3_aa: CASSSNRAAYEQYF
cdr3_nt: TGTGCCAGCAGCTCAAACAGGGCAGCCTACGAGCAGTACTTC

d_call: NA
clone_size: NA
v_call: TRBV7-8
j_call: TRBJ2-1
cdr3_aa: CASSYPDRSSYNEQFF
cdr3_nt: TGTGCCAGCAGCTACCCCGACAGGAGCTCCTACAATGAGCAGTTCTTC

d_call: TRBD1
clone_size: NA
v_call: TRBV7-9
j_call: TRBJ1-4
cdr3_aa: CASSPTGASNEKLFF
cdr3_nt: TGTGCCAGCAGTCCCACAGGGGCCTCTAATGAAAAACTGTTTTTT

d_call: NA
clone_size: NA
v_call: TRBV6-1
j_call: TRBJ1-5
cdr3_aa: CASRIDPGHQPQHF
cdr3_nt: TGTGCCAGCAGGATAGACCCGGGTCATCAGCCCCAGCATTTT

d_call: NA
clone_size: NA
v_call: TRBV5-1
j_call: TRBJ2-1
cdr3_aa: CASSLLGGPSNEQFF
cdr3_nt: TGCGCCAGCAGCTTATTGGGGGGGCCGAGCAATGAGCAGTTCTTC

d_call: NA
clone_size: NA
v_call: TRBV9
j_call: TRBJ2-3
cdr3_aa: CASSVAGFADTQYF
cdr3_nt: TGTGCCAGCAGCGTAGCGGGTTTCGCAGATACGCAGTATTTT

d_call: NA
clone_size: NA
v_call: TRBV19
j_call: TRBJ2-7
cdr3_aa: CASSPGFVAYEQYF
cdr3_nt: TGTGCCAGTAGTCCAGGGTTTGTCGCCTACGAGCAGTACTTC

d_call: NA
clone_size: NA
v_call: TRBV7-8
j_call: TRBJ2-3
cdr3_aa: CAVRAGLSTDTQYF
cdr3_nt: TGTGCCGTAAGGGCGGGGTTGTCTACAGATACGCAGTATTTT

d_call: NA
clone_size: few
v_call: TRBV5-6
j_call: TRBJ2-3
cdr3_aa: CASSLLWGPDTQYF
cdr3_nt: TGTGCCAGCAGCTTGTTGTGGGGGCCGGATACGCAGTATTTT

d_call: TRBD1
clone_size: once
v_call: TRBV25-1
j_call: TRBJ1-5
cdr3_aa: CASSESRQGGQSQHF
cdr3_nt: TGTGCCAGCAGTGAATCTCGACAGGGGGGTCAGTCCCAGCATTTT

d_call: TRBD1
clone_size: NA
v_call: TRBV30
j_call: TRBJ1-5
cdr3_aa: CAWTGQSNQPQHF
cdr3_nt: TGTGCCTGGACGGGACAGAGCAATCAGCCCCAGCATTTT

d_call: NA
clone_size: NA
v_call: TRBV5-4
j_call: TRBJ2-7
cdr3_aa: CASSSNPVVEQYF
cdr3_nt: TGTGCCAGCAGCTCTAATCCGGTGGTCGAGCAGTACTTC

d_call: NA
clone_size: NA
v_call: TRBV6-5
j_call: TRBJ1-6
cdr3_aa: CASSPAAPNSPLHF
cdr3_nt: TGTGCCAGCAGTCCTGCGGCCCCTAATTCACCCCTCCACTTT

d_call: NA
clone_size: NA
v_call: TRBV19
j_call: TRBJ1-2
cdr3_aa: CASSPPSGRGSGYTF
cdr3_nt: TGTGCCAGTAGCCCACCCTCGGGCCGCGGGTCGGGCTACACCTTC

d_call: TRBD1
clone_size: NA
v_call: TRBV10-3
j_call: TRBJ2-5
cdr3_aa: CAISEPGQGQETQYF
cdr3_nt: TGTGCCATCAGTGAGCCGGGACAGGGGCAAGAGACCCAGTACTTC

d_call: TRBD1
clone_size: NA
v_call: TRBV2
j_call: TRBJ2-1
cdr3_aa: CASSSGGDEQFF
cdr3_nt: TGTGCCAGCAGCTCAGGGGGCGATGAGCAGTTCTTC

d_call: TRBD2
clone_size: once
v_call: TRBV2
j_call: TRBJ2-3
cdr3_aa: CASSEQLRGGTDTQYF
cdr3_nt: TGTGCCAGCAGTGAACAACTGCGGGGGGGTACAGATACGCAGTATTTT

d_call: NA
clone_size: few
v_call: TRBV5-1
j_call: TRBJ2-4
cdr3_aa: CASSLDERAKNIQYF
cdr3_nt: TGCGCCAGCAGCTTGGATGAGCGAGCCAAAAACATTCAGTACTTC

d_call: TRBD2
clone_size: NA
v_call: TRBV5-1
j_call: TRBJ2-7
cdr3_aa: CASSLTLAGGYEQYF
cdr3_nt: TGCGCCAGCAGCTTGACCCTAGCGGGGGGGTACGAGCAGTACTTC

d_call: TRBD2
clone_size: NA
v_call: TRBV6-4
j_call: TRBJ2-7
cdr3_aa: CASSESGTSGSYEQYF
cdr3_nt: TGTGCCAGCAGTGAGTCCGGGACTAGCGGCTCCTACGAGCAGTACTTC

d_call: NA
clone_size: NA
v_call: TRBV4-2
j_call: TRBJ1-2
cdr3_aa: CASSQDWRDGYTF
cdr3_nt: TGTGCCAGCAGCCAAGATTGGAGGGATGGCTACACCTTC

d_call: NA
clone_size: NA
v_call: TRBV19
j_call: TRBJ1-1
cdr3_aa: CATSLGQNLNTEAFF
cdr3_nt: TGTGCCACCTCTCTAGGACAGAACTTGAACACTGAAGCTTTCTTT

d_call: NA
clone_size: few
v_call: TRBV19
j_call: TRBJ1-6
cdr3_aa: CASRNRDVYNSPLHF
cdr3_nt: TGTGCCAGTAGAAACAGGGATGTCTATAATTCACCCCTCCACTTT

d_call: TRBD1
clone_size: NA
v_call: TRBV4-1
j_call: TRBJ1-6
cdr3_aa: CASSHGTGLVNSPLHF
cdr3_nt: TGCGCCAGCAGCCACGGGACAGGGCTTGTGAATTCACCCCTCCACTTT

d_call: TRBD1
clone_size: NA
v_call: TRBV5-1
j_call: TRBJ1-6
cdr3_aa: CASSLARAEGARSPLHF
cdr3_nt: TGCGCCAGCAGCTTGGCCAGAGCGGAGGGGGCGCGCTCACCCCTCCACTTT

d_call: TRBD1
clone_size: NA
v_call: TRBV5-1
j_call: TRBJ1-5
cdr3_aa: CASSPTGLNQPQHF
cdr3_nt: TGCGCCAGCAGCCCGACAGGGCTCAATCAGCCCCAGCATTTT

d_call: NA
clone_size: once
v_call: TRBV18
j_call: TRBJ1-2
cdr3_aa: CASSPPVGRGGSGYTF
cdr3_nt: TGTGCCAGCTCACCCCCCGTGGGGAGGGGTGGCTCTGGCTACACCTTC

d_call: NA
clone_size: NA
v_call: TRBV6-1
j_call: TRBJ1-2
cdr3_aa: CASSEFSWEGGDGFRRGYTF
cdr3_nt: TGTGCCAGCAGTGAATTTTCCTGGGAGGGGGGTGACGGGTTTAGGCGTGGCTACACCTTC

d_call: NA
clone_size: NA
v_call: TRBV5-1
j_call: TRBJ2-2
cdr3_aa: CASSLSEGYAGELFF
cdr3_nt: TGCGCCAGCAGCTTGTCGGAGGGTTATGCCGGGGAGCTGTTTTTT